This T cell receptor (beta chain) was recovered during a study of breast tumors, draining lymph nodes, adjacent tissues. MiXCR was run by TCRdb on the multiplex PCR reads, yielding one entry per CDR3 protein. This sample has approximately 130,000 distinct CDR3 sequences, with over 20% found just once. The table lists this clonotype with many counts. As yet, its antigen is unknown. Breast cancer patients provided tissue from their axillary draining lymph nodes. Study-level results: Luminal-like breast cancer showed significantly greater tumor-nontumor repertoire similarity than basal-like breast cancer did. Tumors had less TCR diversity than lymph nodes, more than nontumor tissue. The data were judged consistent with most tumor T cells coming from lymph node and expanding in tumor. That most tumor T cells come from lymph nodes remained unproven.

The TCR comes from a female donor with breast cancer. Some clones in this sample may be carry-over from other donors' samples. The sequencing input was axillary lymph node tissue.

CDR3 sequence (DNA): TGTGCCAGTAGCGCGGGAGGAGAGACCCAGTACTTC. It encodes CASSAGGETQYF. This chain joins TRBV19 and TRBJ2-5; 8 positions agree with TRBD2. Trimming cost V 6 bases and J 4 bases; bases outside gene matches: 1. Looked up from germline, CDR1 is LNHDA and CDR2 is SQIVND (reference sequence). The CDR3 is 12 amino acids.